The 7 T cell receptor beta chains below all came from one sample that was sequenced in a study of Graves' ophthalmopathy and Graves' hyperthyroidism (dated 2018 in TCRdb). This sample was sequenced with an Illumina HiSeq 2000. For repertoire sequencing, TCR beta CDR3 regions were amplified from RNA transcripts. A first-round RT-PCR used HTBI primers with the Qiagen OneStep RT-PCR kit, followed by a second-round multiplex PCR, size selection and purification. TCRdb passed the public sequencing reads through fastp at Q25 and MiXCR, retaining productive beta sequences. A single entry per CDR3 protein holds the most common genes and DNA from its merged rows. In this sample the table shows about 1.2 million distinct CDR3 sequences, 35% to 40% of which occur a single time. The ten largest clonotypes hold over 8.5% of the sample. Sequenced: peripheral blood or thyroid tissue (not recorded which). The receptors here all came from an adult man with Graves' hyperthyroidism.

The V and J genes are TRBV29-1 and TRBJ1-4; 8 bases fit TRBD1. The CDR3 contains 13 residues. From germline, CDR1 is SQVTM and CDR2 ANQGSEA. Germline trimming cut 4 bases from V and 8 bases from J; bases unmatched to any gene: 6. CDR3 sequence (DNA): TGCAGCGTTGGAGACAGGGGATCGGAAAAACTGTTTTTT. Its translation: CSVGDRGSEKLFF.

This clonotype occurred many times. J is TRBJ1-1 and V is TRBV6-6, with TRBD1 matching over 9 bases. The germline gives CDR1 MNHNY, CDR2 SVGAGI (reference sequence). The CDR3 loop spans 15 amino acids. V dropped 2 bases and J dropped 6; count of bases not matched to a gene: 7. The CDR3 here is CASSYPTGGAAEAFF. In nucleotides, the CDR3 is TGTGCCAGCAGTTACCCAACAGGGGGCGCGGCTGAAGCTTTCTTT.

This clonotype came up many times. The V gene is TRBV20-1, the J gene TRBJ2-7, with a weak D call TRBD2 (5 bases). V gave up 7 bases and J gave up 0 bases, with 13 bases separating them. The CDR3 length is 13 residues. Germline-derived CDR1 and CDR2 are DFQATT and SNEGSKA (reference sequence). CDR3 DNA: TGCAGTGGGGGTATCGGGGTCTCCTACGAGCAGTACTTC. Translation gives CSGGIGVSYEQYF.

This clonotype has just a few counts. The rearrangement links TRBV30 to TRBJ2-7; TRBD1 is a possible D gene (6 bases). Germline V gene lookup returns CDR1 GTSNPN and CDR2 SVGIG (reference sequence). Trimming pared 5 bases from V and 0 bases from J, leaving 17 bases between. This CDR3 has 15 residues. The CDR3 DNA is TGTGCCTGGCATCTCGCAGGGGCCACCTCCTACGAGCAGTACTTC. Translated: CAWHLAGATSYEQYF.

This clonotype showed up just a few times. The chain has TRBV29-1 and TRBJ2-6; the D gene is possibly TRBD2 (6 bases). V was trimmed by 4 bases and J by 3 bases, leaving 10 bases between them. The CDR3 consists of 14 residues. CDR1 SQVTM and CDR2 ANQGSEA come from the germline V gene. The CDR3 bases are TGCAGCGTTGGGGGAGCGGGTGGGGCCAACGTCCTGACTTTC. This encodes CSVGGAGGANVLTF.

The genes are TRBV7-9 and TRBJ2-5; 8 positions agree with TRBD1. The CDR3 totals 14 residues. V lost 5 bases and J lost 9; bases outside the gene matches: 11. Germline V gene data show CDR1 as SEHNR and CDR2 as FQNEAQ (reference sequence). This CDR3 is CASSHGQGSQPQYF. The CDR3 DNA sequence: TGTGCCAGCAGCCACGGACAGGGAAGCCAGCCCCAGTACTTC.

This clonotype appeared many times. The rearrangement links TRBV20-1 to TRBJ2-7; D remains unclear. CDR1 and CDR2 from the germline V gene are DFQATT and SNEGSKA (reference sequence). The CDR3 extends over 13 amino acids. V was pared by 1 base and J by 1 base, with 8 bases between. The CDR3 here is CSARGWASYEQYF. The DNA of the CDR3 is TGCAGTGCTAGAGGCTGGGCGTCCTACGAGCAGTACTTC.